The clone carrying this T cell receptor (beta chain) was seen only once. Some clones are missing from TCRdb's copy, which holds only in-frame ones; the method was immunoSEQ multiplex PCR. Among over 8,500 clones listed, approximately 86% were seen once. This sample stems from a study of OX40 agonist ivuxolimab in advanced cancers. The CDR3 sequence is 16 residues long. CDR1 and CDR2 (germline): MDHEN, SYDVKM. The V segment lost 2 bases and the J segment 2 bases; nucleotides outside the gene matches: 5. The sequencing used CD4+ or CD8+ T cells sorted from blood, collected in a trial of the OX40 agonist ivuxolimab. The chain couples TRBV28 to TRBJ1-5; TRBD1 matches at 8 bases. This receptor was taken from an adult with an advanced solid tumor such as melanoma, head and neck, liver or kidney cancer. CDR3 DNA: TGTGCCAGCAGTTTAAGGACAGGGTTCGGCAATCAGCCCCAGCATTTT. Amino acid sequence: CASSLRTGFGNQPQHF.